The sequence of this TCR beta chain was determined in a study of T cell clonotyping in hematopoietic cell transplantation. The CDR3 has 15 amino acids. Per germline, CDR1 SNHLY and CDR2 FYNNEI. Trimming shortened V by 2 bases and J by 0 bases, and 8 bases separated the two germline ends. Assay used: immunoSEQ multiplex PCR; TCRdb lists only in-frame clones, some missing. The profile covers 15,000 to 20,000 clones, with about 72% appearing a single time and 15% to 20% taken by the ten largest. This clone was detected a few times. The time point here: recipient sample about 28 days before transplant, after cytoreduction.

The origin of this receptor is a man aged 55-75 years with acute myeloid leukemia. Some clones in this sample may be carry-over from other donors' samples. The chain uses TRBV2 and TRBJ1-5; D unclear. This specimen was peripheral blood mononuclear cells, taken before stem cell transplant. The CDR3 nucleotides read TGTGCCAGCAGTGAACTTTCCCATAGCAATCAGCCCCAGCATTTT. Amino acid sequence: CASSELSHSNQPQHF.